The clone carrying this TCR beta chain has just one count. Generated by immunoSEQ multiplex PCR, the TCRdb table keeps only in-frame clones and is missing some. The data show more than 20,000 clones, with more than 75% seen just once and 15% to 20% held by the top ten. The data are from a study of T cells in localized non-small cell lung cancer. The CDR3 runs 11 residues. The germline CDR1 and CDR2 sequences are SQVTM and ANQGSEA. The V gene lost 2 bases and the J gene lost 9 bases, with 8 bases spanning the gap. The rearrangement joins TRBV29-1 to TRBJ2-1; D not certain. This specimen consisted of PBMCs, obtained before any cancer treatment. This TCR was sampled from a woman aged 40-69 years with stage II squamous cell lung carcinoma. The CDR3 DNA follows: TGCAGCGTTGAACGAGGTAGTGAGCAGTTCTTC. The encoded protein is CSVERGSEQFF.